This T cell receptor beta chain comes out of a study of OX40 agonist ivuxolimab in advanced cancers. Repertoires were generated with immunoSEQ multiplex PCR, while TCRdb's copy carries only in-frame clones and drops some. There are 75,000 to 100,000 clones in the sample; roughly 80% occur only once, and approximately 2.6% lies in the top ten. The study sampled blood at baseline, cycle 4 day 1, and cycle 7 day 1. Worth noting for this clone: The antigen is unknown.

Germline V gives CDR1 ENHRY, CDR2 SYGVKD. V lost 0 bases and J lost 3, with 12 bases in between. The CDR3 is 16 residues long. Study findings and constraints: Partial responders at 0.1-3.0 mg/kg had among the lowest clonal expansion.

This receptor was identified in an adult with an advanced solid tumor such as melanoma, head and neck, liver or kidney cancer. The starting material was CD4+ or CD8+ T cells sorted from blood, obtained in a trial of the OX40 agonist ivuxolimab. The V and J genes are TRBV10-3 and TRBJ1-5; D might be TRBD1 (5 bases). The CDR3 reads CAISESLGPNNQPQHF. CDR3 in DNA: TGTGCCATCAGTGAGTCGTTGGGACCGAACAATCAGCCCCAGCATTTT.